The rows below give T cell receptor beta chains drawn from one sample of a study of T-cell memory formation after mild COVID-19. From the 5' RACE reads, TCRdb called clonotypes with MiXCR, one entry per CDR3 protein. Of around 300,000 distinct CDR3 sequences in the sample, 13% to 15% were seen once. The sample comprised PBMCs or a T cell subset sorted from them (not recorded which). These receptors were obtained from a man between 18 and 29 years old who had mild COVID-19 (a few samples of this study predate the infection). Cell type and time point are not known. Each CDR3 is given with its conserved first and last residue. D genes are given only for firm matches. Only some rows state a clone size, as once, few, many or a class for expanded clones.

>TRBV4-1|NA|TRBJ2-2|NA
TGCGCCAGCAGCCAGTACGGACGGAGCGCGAACACCGGGGAGCTGTTTTTT
CASSQYGRSANTGELFF
>TRBV6-1|TRBD2|TRBJ2-5|many
TGTGCCAGCACCTACCTTAGCGGGGAACAAGAGACCCAGTACTTC
CASTYLSGEQETQYF
>TRBV3-1|NA|TRBJ2-3|NA
TGTGCCAGCAGCCAAGGCTTCGGGCGGCTAAGCACAGATACGCAGTATTTT
CASSQGFGRLSTDTQYF
>TRBV4-3|TRBD2|TRBJ2-2|NA
TGCGCCAGCAGCCAAGGGATACTAGCGGGGTCCACCGGGGAGCTGTTTTTT
CASSQGILAGSTGELFF
>TRBV3-1|TRBD1|TRBJ2-6|NA
TGTGCCAGCAGCCAAGTCTGGGGACAGGCCGCAAGTTCTGGGGCCAACGTCCTGACTTTC
CASSQVWGQAASSGANVLTF
>TRBV18|NA|TRBJ2-3|few
TGTGCCAGCTCACCACCGGGTCTTGCAGATACGCAGTATTTT
CASSPPGLADTQYF
>TRBV4-3|NA|TRBJ2-5|few
TGCGCCAGCAGCCACGGGACTCCGGGGCAGACCCAGTACTTC
CASSHGTPGQTQYF
>TRBV24-1|NA|TRBJ1-2|NA
TGTGCCACCAGTGATCCCAGTCATGGCTACACCTTC
CATSDPSHGYTF
>TRBV7-9|NA|TRBJ2-5|few
TGTGCCAGCAGCTTCGGTCCCAGGGGGGATCTAGAGACCCAGTACTTC
CASSFGPRGDLETQYF
>TRBV6-6|NA|TRBJ1-1|NA
TGTGCCAGCAGAACCCCGGGGGCATACACTGAAGCTTTCTTT
CASRTPGAYTEAFF
>TRBV11-2|NA|TRBJ2-2|NA
TGTGCCAGCAGCCTAGAGCGGCAAACCGGGGAGCTGTTTTTT
CASSLERQTGELFF
>TRBV7-9|NA|TRBJ2-3|few
TGTGCCAGCAGCTTAAGGCCTCAGGGGAACACAGATACGCAGTATTTT
CASSLRPQGNTDTQYF
>TRBV28|TRBD2|TRBJ2-3|few
TGTGCCAGCGGAATTTGGACTAGCGGGAGGGATACGCAGTATTTT
CASGIWTSGRDTQYF
>TRBV10-3|TRBD2|TRBJ2-2|few
TGTGCCATCAGTGTAGACACTAGCGGGGTCACCGGGGAGCTGTTTTTT
CAISVDTSGVTGELFF
>TRBV29-1|NA|TRBJ2-7|NA
TGCAGCGGTGAATCAACCCCCCCACCGTCTAGCTACGAGCAGTACTTC
CSGESTPPPSSYEQYF
>TRBV5-1|NA|TRBJ1-1|NA
TGCGCCAGCAGAGAACAGGGTGGCACTGAAGCTTTCTTT
CASREQGGTEAFF
>TRBV7-9|NA|TRBJ1-2|few
TGTGCCAGCAGCGTAGGACAGAACTATGGCTACACCTTC
CASSVGQNYGYTF
>TRBV19|NA|TRBJ1-1|few
TGTGCCAGTAGTATGTCCGGCAAGTTAACTGAAGCTTTCTTT
CASSMSGKLTEAFF
>TRBV10-3|NA|TRBJ1-4|NA
TGTGCCATCAGTGGGGATAGAGCTGAAAAACTGTTTTTT
CAISGDRAEKLFF
>TRBV6-5|TRBD1|TRBJ1-1|NA
TGTGCCACGAGAACAGGGGGGCACACTGAAGCTTTCTTT
CATRTGGHTEAFF
>TRBV7-9|NA|TRBJ2-3|many
TGTGCCAGCAGCTTAGTCGGCTCTGATGGGGGGCTCCGAGATACGCAGTATTTT
CASSLVGSDGGLRDTQYF
>TRBV4-3|NA|TRBJ1-1|many
TGCGCCAGCAGCCACCCCGACAGGCGAGACACTGAAGCTTTCTTT
CASSHPDRRDTEAFF
>TRBV4-3|NA|TRBJ2-2|NA
TGCGCCAGCAGCAGGGGATTGAACACCGGGGAGCTGTTTTTT
CASSRGLNTGELFF
>TRBV20-1|NA|TRBJ2-2|NA
TGCAGTGTGGGGGGAACCGGGGAGCTGTTTTTT
CSVGGTGELFF
>TRBV6-5|NA|TRBJ2-7|NA
TGTGCCAGCAGTGCACAGGGTTCCGTCTACGAGCAGTACTTC
CASSAQGSVYEQYF
>TRBV14|NA|TRBJ1-3|few
TGTGCCAGCAGCCAAATGGGAAACACCATATATTTT
CASSQMGNTIYF
>TRBV7-9|NA|TRBJ2-7|few
TGTGCCAGCAGCTTCAAGGATAGAGACGAGCAGTACTTC
CASSFKDRDEQYF
>TRBV20-1|NA|TRBJ1-5|NA
TGCAGTGCTAGAGTTCGGGGAAGCAATCAGCCCCAGCATTTT
CSARVRGSNQPQHF
>TRBV9|NA|TRBJ1-4|few
TGTGCCAGCAGCGTAGAGGCAGCTAATGAAAAACTGTTTTTT
CASSVEAANEKLFF
>TRBV7-7|NA|TRBJ2-1|few
TGTGCTAGCAGCTTAGACGGTGACAGATACAATGAGCAGTTCTTC
CASSLDGDRYNEQFF